This T cell receptor beta chain was observed in a study of T cell repertoires in cytomegalovirus infection. As for the study in general: Well-studied HLA-B-restricted epitopes and recently identified HLA-C-restricted epitopes of CMV were both used in the study.

On this clonotype: The antigen remains unidentified.

TCRdb itself ran the reads through MiXCR, one entry per CDR3 protein. This sample yields about 830,000 distinct CDR3 sequences, of which approximately 32% are seen a single time; around 12% belongs to the top ten. This material consisted of cultured CD8+ T cells from PBMCs, taken from culture after CMV antigen stimulation. The TCR comes from a human donor in good health (CMV status not recorded). Some clones in this sample may be carry-over from other donors' samples.

CDR3 in amino acids: CASSLTGLAGYTF. The CDR3 DNA sequence: TGTGCCAGCAGCTTGACGGGGCTGGCTGGCTACACCTTC. J is TRBJ1-2 and V is TRBV5-6, with D tentatively TRBD1 (5 bases). The V gene lost 1 base and the J gene lost 7 bases, with 11 bases spanning the gap. Germline CDR1 and CDR2: SGHDT and YYEEEE. The CDR3 is 13 residues long.